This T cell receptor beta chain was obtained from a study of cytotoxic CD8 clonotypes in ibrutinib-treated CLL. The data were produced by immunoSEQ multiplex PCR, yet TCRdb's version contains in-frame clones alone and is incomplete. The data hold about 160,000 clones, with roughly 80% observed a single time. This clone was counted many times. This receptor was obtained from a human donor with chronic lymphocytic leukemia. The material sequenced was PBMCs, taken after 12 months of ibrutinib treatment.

CDR3 DNA sequence: TGTGCCAGCAGCTTCGGGACCAAAAACACTGAAGCTTTCTTT. The encoded protein is CASSFGTKNTEAFF. The chain carries TRBV6-1 and TRBJ1-1; D is possibly TRBD1 (5 bases). The CDR3 consists of 14 residues. Germline assignment: CDR1 MNHNS and CDR2 SASEGT. The germline V and J ends were trimmed by 6 bases and 2 bases, with 13 bases remaining between them.